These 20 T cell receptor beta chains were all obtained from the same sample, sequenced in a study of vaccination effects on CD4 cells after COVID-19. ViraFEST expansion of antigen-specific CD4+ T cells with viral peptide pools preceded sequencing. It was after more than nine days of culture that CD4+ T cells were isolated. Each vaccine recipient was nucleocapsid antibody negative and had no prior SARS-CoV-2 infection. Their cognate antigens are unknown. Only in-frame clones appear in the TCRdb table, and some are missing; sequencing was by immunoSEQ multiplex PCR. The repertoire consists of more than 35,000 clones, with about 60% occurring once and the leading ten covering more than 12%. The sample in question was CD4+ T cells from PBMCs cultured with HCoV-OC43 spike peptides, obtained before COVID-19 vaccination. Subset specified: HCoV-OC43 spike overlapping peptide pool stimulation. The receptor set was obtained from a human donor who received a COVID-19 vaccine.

Written as DNA, the CDR3 is TGCGCCAGCAGCTTTAGCGGGGGAGGGGCAGATACGCAGTATTTT. This codes for CASSFSGGGADTQYF. This chain links TRBV5-1 with TRBJ2-3, with 9 bases identical to TRBD2. Germline CDR1 reads SGHRS; CDR2 reads YFSETQ. The length of the CDR3 is 15 residues. V shed 2 bases, J shed 4 bases, and the junction held 5 bases outside the gene matches.

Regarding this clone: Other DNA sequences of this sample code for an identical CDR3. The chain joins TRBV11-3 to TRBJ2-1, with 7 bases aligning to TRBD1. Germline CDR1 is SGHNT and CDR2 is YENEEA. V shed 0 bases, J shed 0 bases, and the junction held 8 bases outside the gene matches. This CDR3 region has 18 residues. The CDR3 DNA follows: TGTGCCAGCAGCTTAGATCAAGGGGGCTCTAGCTCCTACAATGAGCAGTTCTTC. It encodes CASSLDQGGSSSYNEQFF. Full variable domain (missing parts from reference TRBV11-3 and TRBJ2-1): EAGVVQSPRYKIIEKKQPVAFWCNPISGHNTLYWYLQNLGQGPELLIRYENEEAVDDSQLPKDRFSAERLKGVDSTLKIQPAELGDSAVYLCASSLDQGGSSSYNEQFFGPGTRLTVL.

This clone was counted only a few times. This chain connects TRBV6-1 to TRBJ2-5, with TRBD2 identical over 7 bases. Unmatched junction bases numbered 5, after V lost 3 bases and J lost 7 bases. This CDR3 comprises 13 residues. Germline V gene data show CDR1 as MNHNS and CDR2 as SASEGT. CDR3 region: CASSEAGVGTQYF. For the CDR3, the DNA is TGTGCCAGCAGTGAGGCGGGAGTGGGGACCCAGTACTTC.

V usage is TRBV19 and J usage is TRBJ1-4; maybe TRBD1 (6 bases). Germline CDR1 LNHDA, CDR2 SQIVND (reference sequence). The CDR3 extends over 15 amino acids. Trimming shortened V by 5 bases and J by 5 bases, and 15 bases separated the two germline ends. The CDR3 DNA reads TGTGCCAGTAGTCCTCAAGACAGGATAAATGAAAAACTGTTTTTT. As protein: CASSPQDRINEKLFF.

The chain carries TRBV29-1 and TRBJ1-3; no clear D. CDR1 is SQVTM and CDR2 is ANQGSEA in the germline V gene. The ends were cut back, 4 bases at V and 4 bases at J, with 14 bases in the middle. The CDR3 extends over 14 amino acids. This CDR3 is CSVAPTGRGNTIYF. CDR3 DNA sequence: TGCAGCGTTGCACCCACTGGACGGGGAAACACCATATATTTT.

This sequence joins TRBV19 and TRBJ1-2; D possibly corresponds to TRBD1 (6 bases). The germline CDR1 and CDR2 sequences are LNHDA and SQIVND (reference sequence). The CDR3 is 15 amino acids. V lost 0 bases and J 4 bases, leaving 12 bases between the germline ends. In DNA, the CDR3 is TGTGCCAGTAGTATAGATCAGGGGCGCGGCTATGGCTACACCTTC. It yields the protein CASSIDQGRGYGYTF.

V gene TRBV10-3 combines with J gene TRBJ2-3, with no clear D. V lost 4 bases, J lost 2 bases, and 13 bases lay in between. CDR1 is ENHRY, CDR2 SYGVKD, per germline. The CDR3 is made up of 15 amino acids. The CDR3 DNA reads TGTGCCATCAGTGGGTCGGAACTCCTCACAGATACGCAGTATTTT. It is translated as CAISGSELLTDTQYF.

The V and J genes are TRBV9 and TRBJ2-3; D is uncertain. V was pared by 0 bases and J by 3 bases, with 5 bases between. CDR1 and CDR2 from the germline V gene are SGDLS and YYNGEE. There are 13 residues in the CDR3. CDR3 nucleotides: TGTGCCAGCAGCGTAGGTCGGACAGATACGCAGTATTTT. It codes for CASSVGRTDTQYF.

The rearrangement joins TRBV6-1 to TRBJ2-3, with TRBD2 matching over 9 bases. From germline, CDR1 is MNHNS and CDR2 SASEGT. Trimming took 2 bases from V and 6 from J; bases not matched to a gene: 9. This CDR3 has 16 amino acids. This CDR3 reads CASSEWGGGASDTQYF. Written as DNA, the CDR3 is TGTGCCAGCAGTGAATGGGGCGGGGGGGCCTCGGATACGCAGTATTTT.

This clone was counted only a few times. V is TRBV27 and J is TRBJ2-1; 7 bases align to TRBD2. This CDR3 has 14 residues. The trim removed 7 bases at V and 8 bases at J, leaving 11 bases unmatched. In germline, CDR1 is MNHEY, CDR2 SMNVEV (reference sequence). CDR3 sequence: CASKRGSGGDEQFF. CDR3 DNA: TGTGCCAGCAAACGCGGGAGCGGCGGGGATGAGCAGTTCTTC.

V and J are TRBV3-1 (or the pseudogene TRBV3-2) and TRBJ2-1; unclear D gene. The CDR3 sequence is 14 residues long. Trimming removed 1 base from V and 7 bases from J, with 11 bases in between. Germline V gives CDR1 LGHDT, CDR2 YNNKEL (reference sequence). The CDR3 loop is CASSQGPRNNEQFF. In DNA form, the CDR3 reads TGTGCCAGCAGCCAAGGGCCTAGGAATAATGAGCAGTTCTTC.

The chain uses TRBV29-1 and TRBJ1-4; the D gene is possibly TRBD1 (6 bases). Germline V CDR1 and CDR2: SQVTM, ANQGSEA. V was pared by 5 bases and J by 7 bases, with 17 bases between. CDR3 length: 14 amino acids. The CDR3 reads CSVSVQGSSEKLFF. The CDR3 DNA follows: TGCAGCGTTTCGGTACAGGGTTCAAGTGAAAAACTGTTTTTT.

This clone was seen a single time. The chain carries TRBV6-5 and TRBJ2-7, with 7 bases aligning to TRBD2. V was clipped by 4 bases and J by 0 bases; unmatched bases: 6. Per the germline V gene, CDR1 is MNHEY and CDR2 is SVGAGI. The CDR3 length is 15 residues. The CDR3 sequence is CASSSPSGGSYEQYF. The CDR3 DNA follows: TGTGCCAGCAGTTCACCTAGCGGAGGCTCCTACGAGCAGTACTTC.

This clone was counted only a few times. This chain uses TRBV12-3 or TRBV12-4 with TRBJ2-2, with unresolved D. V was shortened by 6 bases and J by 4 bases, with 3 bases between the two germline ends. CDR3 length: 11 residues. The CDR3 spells CASRGTGELFF. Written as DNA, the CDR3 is TGTGCCAGCAGGGGCACCGGGGAGCTGTTTTTT.

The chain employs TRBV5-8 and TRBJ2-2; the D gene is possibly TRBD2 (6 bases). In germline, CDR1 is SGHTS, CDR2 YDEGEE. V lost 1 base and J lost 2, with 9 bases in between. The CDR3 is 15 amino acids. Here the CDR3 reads CASSLNGRNTGELFF. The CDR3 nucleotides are TGTGCCAGCAGCTTGAACGGGAGAAACACCGGGGAGCTGTTTTTT.

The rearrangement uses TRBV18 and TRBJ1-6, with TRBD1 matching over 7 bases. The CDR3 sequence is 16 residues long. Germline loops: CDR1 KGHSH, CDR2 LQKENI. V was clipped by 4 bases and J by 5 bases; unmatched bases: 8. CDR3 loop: CASSRLQGENNSPLHF. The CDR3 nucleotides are TGTGCCAGCTCACGCCTTCAGGGGGAGAATAATTCACCCCTCCACTTT.

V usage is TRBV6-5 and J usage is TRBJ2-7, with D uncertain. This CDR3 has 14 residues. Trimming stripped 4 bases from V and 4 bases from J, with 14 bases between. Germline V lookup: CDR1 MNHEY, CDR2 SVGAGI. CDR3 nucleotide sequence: TGTGCCAGCAGTTTGAATGGGATTGTTTACGAGCAGTACTTC. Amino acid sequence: CASSLNGIVYEQYF.

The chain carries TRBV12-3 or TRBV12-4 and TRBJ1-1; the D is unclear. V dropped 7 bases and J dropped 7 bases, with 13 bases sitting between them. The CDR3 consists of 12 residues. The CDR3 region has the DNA TGTGCCAGCACCATCTTGCCCCTTGAAGCTTTCTTT. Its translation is CASTILPLEAFF.

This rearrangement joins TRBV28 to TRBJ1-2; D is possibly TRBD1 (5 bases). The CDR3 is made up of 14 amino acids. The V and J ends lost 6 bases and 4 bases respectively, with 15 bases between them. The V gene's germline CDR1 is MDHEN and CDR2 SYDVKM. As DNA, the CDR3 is TGTGCCAGCAGGGCACACTCGGGGGGCTATGGCTACACCTTC. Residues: CASRAHSGGYGYTF.

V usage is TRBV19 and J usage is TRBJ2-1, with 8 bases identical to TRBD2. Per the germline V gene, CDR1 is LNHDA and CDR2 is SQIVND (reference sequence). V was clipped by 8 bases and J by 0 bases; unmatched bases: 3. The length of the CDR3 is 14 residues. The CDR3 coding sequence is TGTGCCAGTGGGAGCGGGGGCTCCTACAATGAGCAGTTCTTC. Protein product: CASGSGGSYNEQFF.